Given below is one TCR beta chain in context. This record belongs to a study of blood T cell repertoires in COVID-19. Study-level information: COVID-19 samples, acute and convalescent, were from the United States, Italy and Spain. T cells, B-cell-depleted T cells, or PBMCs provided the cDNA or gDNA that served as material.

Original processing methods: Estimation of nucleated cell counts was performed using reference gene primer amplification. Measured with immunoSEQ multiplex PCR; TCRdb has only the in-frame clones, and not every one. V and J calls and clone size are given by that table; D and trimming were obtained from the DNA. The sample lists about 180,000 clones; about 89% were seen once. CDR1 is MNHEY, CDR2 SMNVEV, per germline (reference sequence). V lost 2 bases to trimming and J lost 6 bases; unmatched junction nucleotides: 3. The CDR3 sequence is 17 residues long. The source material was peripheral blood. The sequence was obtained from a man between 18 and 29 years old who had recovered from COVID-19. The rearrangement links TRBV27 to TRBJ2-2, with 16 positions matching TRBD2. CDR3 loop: CASSLRGLAGGSGELFF. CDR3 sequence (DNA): TGTGCCAGCAGTTTAAGGGGACTAGCGGGAGGGTCCGGGGAGCTGTTTTTT.